The present entry profiles one T cell receptor (beta chain) with its context. Its target is not known. The CDR3 length is 13 residues. V gave up 7 bases and J gave up 3 bases, with 13 bases separating them. Germline V gives CDR1 SGHKS, CDR2 YYEKEE (reference sequence). The source of the sample is a study of neurological immune-mediated disorders. The study built unsorted libraries from 2 million PBMCs kept at -80 C. Overall study findings and caveats: No expanded-clone CDR3 amino acid sequence recurred across subjects, suggesting private TCR-beta repertoires.

One entry per CDR3 protein, called by TCRdb with MiXCR from the 5' RACE reads. The table shows fewer than 65,000 distinct CDR3 sequences, with over 9% occurring only once. This sequence was found in a man in his 70s with HTLV-1-associated myelopathy (HAM/TSP). The sample comprised PBMCs. This chain links TRBV5-5 with TRBJ1-1, with D perhaps matching TRBD1 (5 bases). CDR3: CASRVGVDTEAFF. CDR3 nucleotide sequence: TGTGCCAGCCGCGTGGGGGTGGACACTGAAGCTTTCTTT.